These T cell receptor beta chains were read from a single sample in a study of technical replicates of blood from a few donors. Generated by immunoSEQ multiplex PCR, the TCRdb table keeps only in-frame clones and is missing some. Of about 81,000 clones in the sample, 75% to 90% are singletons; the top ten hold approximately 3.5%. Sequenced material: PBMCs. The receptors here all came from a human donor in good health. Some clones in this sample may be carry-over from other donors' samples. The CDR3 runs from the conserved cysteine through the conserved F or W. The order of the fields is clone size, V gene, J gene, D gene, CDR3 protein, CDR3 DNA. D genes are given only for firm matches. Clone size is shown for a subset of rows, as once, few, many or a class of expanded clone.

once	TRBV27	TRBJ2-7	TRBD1	CASSSRTGGSSYEQYF	TGTGCCAGCAGTTCCCGGACAGGGGGCAGCTCCTACGAGCAGTACTTC
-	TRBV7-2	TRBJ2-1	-	CASSFQDTYNEQFF	TGTGCCAGCAGCTTCCAGGACACCTACAATGAGCAGTTCTTC
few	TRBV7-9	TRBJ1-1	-	CASSSSPNTEAFF	TGTGCCAGCAGCTCTAGCCCGAACACTGAAGCTTTCTTT
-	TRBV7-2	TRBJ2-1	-	CASRNERVDEQFF	TGTGCCAGCAGAAATGAACGGGTCGATGAGCAGTTCTTC
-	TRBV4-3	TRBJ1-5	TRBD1	CASSQELLWTGGKNQPQHF	TGCGCCAGCAGCCAAGAACTCTTATGGACAGGGGGGAAAAATCAGCCCCAGCATTTT
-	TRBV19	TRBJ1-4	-	CASTPGGADEKLFF	TGTGCCAGCACCCCCGGAGGGGCGGATGAAAAACTGTTTTTT
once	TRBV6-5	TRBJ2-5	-	CASSRTGTQETQYF	TGTGCCAGCAGCCGCACCGGGACACAAGAGACCCAGTACTTC
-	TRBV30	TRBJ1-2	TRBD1	CAWEDRDLPNYGYTF	TGTGCCTGGGAGGACAGGGATCTCCCTAACTATGGCTACACCTTC
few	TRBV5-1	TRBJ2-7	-	CASSLGENSYEQYF	TGCGCCAGCAGCTTGGGTGAGAATTCCTACGAGCAGTACTTC
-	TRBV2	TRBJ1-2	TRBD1	CASSEQGAYYGYTF	TGTGCCAGCAGTGAACAGGGGGCCTACTATGGCTACACCTTC
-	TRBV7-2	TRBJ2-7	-	CASSLRGRGGHEQYF	TGTGCCAGCAGCTTAAGGGGGAGGGGCGGCCACGAGCAGTACTTC
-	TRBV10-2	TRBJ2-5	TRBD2	CASKNGGGWETQYF	TGCGCCAGCAAGAACGGGGGGGGCTGGGAGACCCAGTACTTC
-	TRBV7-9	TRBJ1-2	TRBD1	CASIQGTGGQGYTF	TGTGCCAGCATCCAAGGGACAGGGGGCCAAGGCTACACCTTC
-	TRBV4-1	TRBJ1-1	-	CASRTIYRARNTEAFF	TGCGCCAGCAGAACCATTTACAGGGCCCGGAACACTGAAGCTTTCTTT
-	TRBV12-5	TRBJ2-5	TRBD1	CASGVGTDFQETQYF	TGTGCTAGTGGTGTCGGGACAGACTTCCAAGAGACCCAGTACTTC
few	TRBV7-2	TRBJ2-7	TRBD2	CASSLESQRGDYEQYF	TGTGCCAGCAGCTTAGAGTCGCAGCGGGGCGACTACGAGCAGTACTTC
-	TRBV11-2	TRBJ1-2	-	CASSLDRANYGYTF	TGTGCCAGCAGCTTGGACAGAGCTAACTATGGCTACACCTTC
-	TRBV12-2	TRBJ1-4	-	CASRLVRCEKLFF	TGTGCAAGTCGCTTAGTGAGGTGTGAAAAACTGTTTTTT
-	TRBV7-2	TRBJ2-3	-	CASSFSGRWTDTQYF	TGTGCCAGCAGCTTTAGCGGAAGGTGGACAGATACGCAGTATTTT
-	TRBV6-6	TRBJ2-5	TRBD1	CASSYWGQARETQYF	TGTGCCAGCAGTTACTGGGGACAGGCTCGGGAGACCCAGTACTTC
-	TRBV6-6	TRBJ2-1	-	CASGQGINEQFF	TGTGCCAGCGGGCAGGGGATCAATGAGCAGTTCTTC
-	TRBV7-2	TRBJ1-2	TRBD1	CASSGQGLGGYTF	TGTGCCAGCAGCGGACAGGGCCTCGGGGGCTACACCTTC
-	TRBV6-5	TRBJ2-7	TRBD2	CASSYASGSINEQYF	TGTGCCAGCAGTTACGCTAGCGGGAGTATAAACGAGCAGTACTTC
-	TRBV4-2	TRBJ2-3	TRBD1	CASSQVTGSADTQYF	TGTGCCAGCAGCCAAGTGACAGGGTCGGCAGATACGCAGTATTTT
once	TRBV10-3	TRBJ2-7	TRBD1	CAISPGGLITYEQYF	TGTGCCATCAGCCCAGGGGGTCTCATCACCTACGAGCAGTACTTC
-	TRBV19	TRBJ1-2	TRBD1	CASSMGQGRSYTF	TGTGCCAGTAGTATGGGACAGGGTCGAAGCTACACCTTC
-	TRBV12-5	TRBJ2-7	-	CASGLVLGGRASNEQYF	TGTGCTAGTGGTTTGGTACTAGGGGGGAGGGCCTCCAATGAGCAGTACTTC
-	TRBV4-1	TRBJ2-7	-	CASSQDHSQFPLTYEQYF	TGCGCCAGCAGCCAAGACCACTCACAATTTCCACTAACCTACGAGCAGTACTTC
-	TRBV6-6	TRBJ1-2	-	CASRGTANYGYTF	TGTGCCAGCAGGGGTACAGCTAACTATGGCTACACCTTC
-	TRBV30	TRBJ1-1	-	CAYGGGGTEAFF	TGTGCCTATGGGGGAGGGGGCACTGAAGCTTTCTTT
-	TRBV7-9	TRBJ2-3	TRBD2	CASSWGLAGNTQYF	TGTGCCAGCAGCTGGGGACTAGCGGGGAATACGCAGTATTTT